A selection of T cell receptor beta chains follows, all from one sample in a study of shared clonotypes between healthy human individuals. Data came from immunoSEQ multiplex PCR; TCRdb stores just in-frame clones and leaves some out. The top ten hold approximately 0.13% of the sample, which has 2 million to 2.5 million clones, about 95% seen once. Input material: naive CD4+ T cells sorted from blood. Source of these receptors: a man aged 18-30 years in good health. The CDR3 runs from the conserved cysteine through the conserved F or W. Each record gives: CDR3 protein, J gene, V gene, D gene. The D gene is left open where the match is weak.

CDR3aa: CASSPPSSDTQYF; j_gene: TRBJ2-3; v_gene: TRBV18; d_gene: NA
CDR3aa: CASKVLRRSQPQHF; j_gene: TRBJ1-5; v_gene: TRBV19; d_gene: NA
CDR3aa: CASSKDRAPLNTEAFF; j_gene: TRBJ1-1; v_gene: TRBV7-6; d_gene: TRBD1
CDR3aa: CASRGGQLRFTEAFF; j_gene: TRBJ1-1; v_gene: TRBV6-1; d_gene: NA
CDR3aa: CASSPDRNDRQYF; j_gene: TRBJ2-7; v_gene: TRBV18; d_gene: NA
CDR3aa: CATSEGSQTGTEAFF; j_gene: TRBJ1-1; v_gene: TRBV15; d_gene: NA
CDR3aa: CASSLTRTLRNTIYF; j_gene: TRBJ1-3; v_gene: TRBV28; d_gene: NA
CDR3aa: CASSFGPLLRSPLHF; j_gene: TRBJ1-6; v_gene: TRBV28; d_gene: NA
CDR3aa: CASSPRGGTGTYNEQFF; j_gene: TRBJ2-1; v_gene: TRBV18; d_gene: TRBD1
CDR3aa: CASSLDSGKSYEQYF; j_gene: TRBJ2-7; v_gene: TRBV5-1; d_gene: TRBD2
CDR3aa: CSVCFSGRADEQFF; j_gene: TRBJ2-1; v_gene: TRBV29-1; d_gene: TRBD2
CDR3aa: CASSYSEQGAYIQYF; j_gene: TRBJ2-4; v_gene: TRBV6-6; d_gene: TRBD1
CDR3aa: CASSLLAGVWETQYF; j_gene: TRBJ2-5; v_gene: TRBV7-2; d_gene: TRBD2
CDR3aa: CASSATSVSTDTQYF; j_gene: TRBJ2-3; v_gene: TRBV6-1; d_gene: TRBD2